This note documents a single T cell receptor (beta chain) sequence. The authors made TCR beta cDNA libraries by 5'RACE template switching. This switching added a universal primer site and UMIs. One entry per CDR3 protein, without DNA, is what TCRdb gives after re-calling the 5' RACE reads. The sample holds hundreds of thousands of distinct CDR3 sequences. This sample is part of a study of T cells expressing NK-cell markers. The receptor was isolated from a woman between 18 and 70 years old in good health. The sequenced sample consisted of blood T cells: a sorted CD56 or NKG2C T cell subset, CD4+ or CD8+ T cells, or bulk PBMC T cells (not recorded which).

The CDR3 spells CASRGTGGKTGELFF. The chain uses TRBV12-3 or TRBV12-4 and TRBJ2-2; TCRdb picks TRBD1, but there is no DNA to check that call. CDR3 size: 15 residues.